The TCR beta chain under discussion was sequenced for a study of a mutant IDH1 vaccine in newly diagnosed glioma. Study in general: Radiotherapy alone preceded vaccination by 4-6 weeks; alternatively, vaccination started with temozolomide cycles. Sex distribution of treated patients was approximately 60% male and roughly 40% female; mean age was around 40 years. Points from the study as a whole: Changes to the top peripheral T cell clonotypes appeared unrelated to pseudoprogression. Among all patients, vaccine-induced immune responses occurred in around 95%.

Worth noting for this clone: Its antigen is undetermined.

V shed 7 bases and J shed 5 bases, with 15 bases lying between them. The germline CDR1 and CDR2 sequences are LNHDA and SQIVND (reference sequence). This CDR3 contains 13 residues. Some clones are missing from TCRdb's copy, which holds only in-frame ones; the method was immunoSEQ multiplex PCR. The table records roughly 38,000 clones, about 78% of them present only once. Noted time point: week 23, last vaccination. The content of each vaccine dose was 300 ug of mutant IDH1 20-mer peptide, and topical imiquimod accompanied it. The starting material was PBMCs, obtained from a glioma patient whose treatment included an IDH1 peptide vaccine. The genes are TRBV19 and TRBJ2-7; D may be TRBD2 (6 bases). This receptor was obtained from a middle-aged woman with glioma. Some clones in this sample may be carry-over from other donors' samples. In nucleotides, the CDR3 is TGTGCCAGTACCAATCCCGGCGGGAACGAGCAGTACTTC. Encoded protein: CASTNPGGNEQYF.